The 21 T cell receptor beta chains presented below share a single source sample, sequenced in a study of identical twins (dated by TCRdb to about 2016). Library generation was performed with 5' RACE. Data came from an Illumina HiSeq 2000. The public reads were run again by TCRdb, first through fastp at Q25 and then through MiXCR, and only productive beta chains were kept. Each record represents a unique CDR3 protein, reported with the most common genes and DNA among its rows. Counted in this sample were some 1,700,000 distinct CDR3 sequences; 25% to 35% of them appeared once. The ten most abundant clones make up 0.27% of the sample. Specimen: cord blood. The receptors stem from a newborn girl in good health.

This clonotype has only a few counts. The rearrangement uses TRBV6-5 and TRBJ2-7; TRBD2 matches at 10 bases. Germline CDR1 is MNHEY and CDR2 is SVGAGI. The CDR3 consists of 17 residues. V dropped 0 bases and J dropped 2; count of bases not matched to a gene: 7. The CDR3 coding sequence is TGTGCCAGCAGTTACTCGATAGCGGGAGGTTTACCCTACGAGCAGTACTTC. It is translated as CASSYSIAGGLPYEQYF.

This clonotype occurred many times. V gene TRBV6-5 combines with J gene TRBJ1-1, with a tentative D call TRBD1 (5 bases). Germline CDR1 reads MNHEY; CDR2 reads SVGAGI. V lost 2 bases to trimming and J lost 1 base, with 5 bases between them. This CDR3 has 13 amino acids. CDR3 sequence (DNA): TGTGCCAGCAGTTACGGGACGAACACTGAAGCTTTCTTT. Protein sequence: CASSYGTNTEAFF.

The CDR3 region is CASSTGHGHQPQHF. In DNA form, the CDR3 reads TGTGCCAGCAGTACGGGACACGGTCATCAGCCCCAGCATTTT. The chain links TRBV6-2 or TRBV6-3 to TRBJ1-5, with D tentatively TRBD1 (6 bases). The CDR3 runs 14 residues. The germline gives CDR1 MNHEY, CDR2 SVGEGT. The V gene lost 5 bases and the J gene lost 5 bases, with 13 bases spanning the gap.

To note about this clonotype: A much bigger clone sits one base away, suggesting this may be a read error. The CDR3 reads CASSQGRRAKFYGYTF. CDR3 sequence (DNA): TGTGCCAGCAGCCAAGGAAGACGGGCCAAATTCTATGGCTACACCTTC. This chain connects TRBV4-2 to TRBJ1-2; D is uncertain. The CDR3 is made up of 16 amino acids. CDR1 LGHNA and CDR2 YNFKEQ come from the germline V gene. Trimming left V 1 base short and J 4 bases short, with 16 bases between.

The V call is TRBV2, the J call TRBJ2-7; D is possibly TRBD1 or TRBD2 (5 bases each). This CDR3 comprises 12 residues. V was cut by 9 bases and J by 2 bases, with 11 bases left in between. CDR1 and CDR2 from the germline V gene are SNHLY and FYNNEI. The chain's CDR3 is CASQGRAYEQYF. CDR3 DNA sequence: TGTGCCAGTCAGGGACGAGCCTACGAGCAGTACTTC.

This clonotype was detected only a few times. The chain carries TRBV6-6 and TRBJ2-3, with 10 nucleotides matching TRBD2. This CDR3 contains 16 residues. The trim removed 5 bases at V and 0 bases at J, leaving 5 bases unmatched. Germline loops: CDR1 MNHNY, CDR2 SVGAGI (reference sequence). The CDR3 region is CASSRETSGSTDTQYF. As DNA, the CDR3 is TGTGCCAGCAGTCGGGAGACTAGCGGGAGCACAGATACGCAGTATTTT.

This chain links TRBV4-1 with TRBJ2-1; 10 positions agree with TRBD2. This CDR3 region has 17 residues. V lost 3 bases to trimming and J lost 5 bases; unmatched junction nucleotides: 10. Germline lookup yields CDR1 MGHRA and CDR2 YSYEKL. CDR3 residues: CASSQSLAGGFNNEQFF. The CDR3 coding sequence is TGCGCCAGCAGCCAGTCGTTAGCGGGAGGTTTTAACAATGAGCAGTTCTTC.

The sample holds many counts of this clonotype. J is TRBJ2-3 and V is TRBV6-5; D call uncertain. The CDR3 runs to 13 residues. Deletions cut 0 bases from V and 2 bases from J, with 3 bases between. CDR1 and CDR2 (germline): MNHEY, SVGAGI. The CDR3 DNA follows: TGTGCCAGCAGTTACTCGACCACAGATACGCAGTATTTT. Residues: CASSYSTTDTQYF.

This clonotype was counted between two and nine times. The CDR3 DNA sequence: TGCAGTGCTAGAAGTTCCGCGGGGCAGGAGTTCTTC. This sequence encodes CSARSSAGQEFF. V is TRBV20-1 and J is TRBJ2-1, with D possibly matching TRBD2 (6 bases). The CDR3 runs to 12 residues. In germline, CDR1 is DFQATT, CDR2 SNEGSKA (reference sequence). V lost 2 bases to trimming and J lost 14 bases, with 16 bases between them.

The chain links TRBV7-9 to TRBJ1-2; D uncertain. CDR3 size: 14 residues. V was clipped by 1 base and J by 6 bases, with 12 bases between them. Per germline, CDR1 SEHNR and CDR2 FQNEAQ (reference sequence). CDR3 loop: CASSLVAQEDGYTF. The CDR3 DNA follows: TGTGCCAGCAGCTTAGTCGCCCAGGAGGATGGCTACACCTTC.

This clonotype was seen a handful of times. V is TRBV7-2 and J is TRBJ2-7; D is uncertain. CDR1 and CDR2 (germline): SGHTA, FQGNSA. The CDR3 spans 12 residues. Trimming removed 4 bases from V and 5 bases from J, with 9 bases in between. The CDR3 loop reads CASSSSQDEQYF. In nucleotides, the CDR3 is TGTGCCAGCAGCTCCAGTCAGGACGAGCAGTACTTC.

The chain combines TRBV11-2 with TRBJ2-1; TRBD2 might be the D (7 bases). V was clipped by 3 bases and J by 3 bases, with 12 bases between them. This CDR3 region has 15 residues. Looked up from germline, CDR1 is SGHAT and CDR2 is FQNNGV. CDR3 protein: CASSFGGGHYNEQFF. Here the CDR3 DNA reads TGTGCCAGCAGCTTCGGCGGGGGCCACTACAATGAGCAGTTCTTC.

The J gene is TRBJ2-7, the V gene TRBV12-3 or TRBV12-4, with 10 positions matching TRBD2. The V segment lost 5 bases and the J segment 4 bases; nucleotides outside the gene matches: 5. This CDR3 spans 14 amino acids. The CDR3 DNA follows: TGTGCCAGCAGTGGGAGCGGGAGGGGATACGAGCAGTACTTC. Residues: CASSGSGRGYEQYF.

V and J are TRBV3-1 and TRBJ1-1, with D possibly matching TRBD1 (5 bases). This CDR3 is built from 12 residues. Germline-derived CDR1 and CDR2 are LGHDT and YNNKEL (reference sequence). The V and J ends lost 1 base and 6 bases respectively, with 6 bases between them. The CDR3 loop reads CASSQGQSEAFF. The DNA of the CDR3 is TGTGCCAGCAGCCAAGGACAGTCTGAAGCTTTCTTT.

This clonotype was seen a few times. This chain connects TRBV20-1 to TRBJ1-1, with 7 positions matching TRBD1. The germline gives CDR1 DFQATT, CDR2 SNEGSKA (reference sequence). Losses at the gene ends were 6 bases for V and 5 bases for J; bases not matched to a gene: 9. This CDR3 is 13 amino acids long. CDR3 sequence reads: CSAPQTGPTEAFF. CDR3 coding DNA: TGCAGTGCCCCACAGACAGGGCCTACTGAAGCTTTCTTT.

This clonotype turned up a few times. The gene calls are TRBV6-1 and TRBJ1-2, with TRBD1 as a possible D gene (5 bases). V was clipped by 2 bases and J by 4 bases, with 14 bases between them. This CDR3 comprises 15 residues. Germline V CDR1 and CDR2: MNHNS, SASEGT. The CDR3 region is CASSERRQGVYGYTF. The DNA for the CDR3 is TGTGCCAGCAGTGAACGGAGGCAGGGTGTCTATGGCTACACCTTC.

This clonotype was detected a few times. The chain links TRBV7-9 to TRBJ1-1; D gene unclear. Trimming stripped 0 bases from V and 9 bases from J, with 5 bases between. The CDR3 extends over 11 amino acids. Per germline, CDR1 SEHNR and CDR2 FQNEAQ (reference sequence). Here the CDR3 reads CASSLAKQAFF. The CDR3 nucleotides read TGTGCCAGCAGCTTAGCGAAGCAAGCTTTCTTT.

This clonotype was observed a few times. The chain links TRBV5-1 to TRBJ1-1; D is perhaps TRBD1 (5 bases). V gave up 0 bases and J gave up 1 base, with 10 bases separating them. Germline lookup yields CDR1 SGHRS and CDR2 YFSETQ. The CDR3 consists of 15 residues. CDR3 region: CASSLVARANTEAFF. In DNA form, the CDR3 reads TGCGCCAGCAGCTTGGTAGCCAGGGCGAACACTGAAGCTTTCTTT.

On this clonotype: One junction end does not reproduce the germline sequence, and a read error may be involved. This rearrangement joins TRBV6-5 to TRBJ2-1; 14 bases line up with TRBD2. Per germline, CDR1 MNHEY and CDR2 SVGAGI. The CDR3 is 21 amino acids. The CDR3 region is CANSYSRSGTSGRSSYNEQFF. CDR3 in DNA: TGTGCCAACAGTTACTCGAGGTCCGGGACTAGCGGGAGATCATCCTACAATGAGCAGTTCTTC.

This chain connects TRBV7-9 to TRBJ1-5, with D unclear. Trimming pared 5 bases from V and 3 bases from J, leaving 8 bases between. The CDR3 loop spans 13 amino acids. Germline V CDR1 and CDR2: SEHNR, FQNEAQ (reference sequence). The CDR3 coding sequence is TGTGCCAGCAGCCGGTCCTACAATCAGCCCCAGCATTTT. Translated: CASSRSYNQPQHF.

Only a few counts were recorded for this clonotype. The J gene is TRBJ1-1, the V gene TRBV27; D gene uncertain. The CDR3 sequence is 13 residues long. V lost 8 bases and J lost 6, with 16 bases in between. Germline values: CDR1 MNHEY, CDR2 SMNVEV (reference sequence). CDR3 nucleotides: TGTGCCAGCGCAAAGAAGGGAGGCGCTGAAGCTTTCTTT. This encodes CASAKKGGAEAFF.